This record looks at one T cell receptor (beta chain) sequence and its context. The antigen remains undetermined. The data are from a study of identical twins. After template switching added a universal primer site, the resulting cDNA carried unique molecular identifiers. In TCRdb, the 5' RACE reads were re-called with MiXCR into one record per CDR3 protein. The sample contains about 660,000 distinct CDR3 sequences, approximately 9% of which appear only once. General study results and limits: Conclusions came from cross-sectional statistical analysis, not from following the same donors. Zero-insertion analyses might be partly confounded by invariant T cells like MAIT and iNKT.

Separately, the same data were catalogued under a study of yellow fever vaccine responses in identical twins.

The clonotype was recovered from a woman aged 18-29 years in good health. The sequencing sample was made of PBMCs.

DNA for the CDR3: TGTGCCAGCAGCTCGTCCGGGACGAAGCAGTATTTT. Encoded protein: CASSSSGTKQYF. V gene TRBV7-2 combines with J gene TRBJ2-3; D assignment may be TRBD1 or TRBD2 (5 bases each). With 4 bases removed from V and 11 bases from J, the gap between germline ends came to 13 bases. The CDR3 contains 12 residues. The germline CDR1 and CDR2 sequences are SGHTA and FQGNSA. The variable domain in full, with the rest retrieved from reference TRBV7-2 and TRBJ2-3, is GAGVSQSPSNKVTEKGKDVELRCDPISGHTALYWYRQSLGQGLEFLIYFQGNSAPDKSGLPSDRFSAERTGGSVSTLTIQRTQQEDSAVYLCASSSSGTKQYFGPGTRLTVL.